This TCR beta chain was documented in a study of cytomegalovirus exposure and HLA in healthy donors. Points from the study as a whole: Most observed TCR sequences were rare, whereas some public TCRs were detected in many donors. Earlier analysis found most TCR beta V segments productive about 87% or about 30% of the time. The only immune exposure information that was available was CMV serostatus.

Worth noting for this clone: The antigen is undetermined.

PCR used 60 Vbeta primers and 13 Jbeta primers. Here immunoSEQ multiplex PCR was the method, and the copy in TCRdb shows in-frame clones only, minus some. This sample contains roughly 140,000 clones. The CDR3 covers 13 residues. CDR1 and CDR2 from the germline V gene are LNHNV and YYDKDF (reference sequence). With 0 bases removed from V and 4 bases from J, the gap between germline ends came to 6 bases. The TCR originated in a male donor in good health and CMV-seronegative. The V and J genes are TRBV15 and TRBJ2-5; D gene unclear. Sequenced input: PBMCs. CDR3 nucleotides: TGTGCCACCAGCAGAGATACGGGAGAGACCCAGTACTTC. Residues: CATSRDTGETQYF.